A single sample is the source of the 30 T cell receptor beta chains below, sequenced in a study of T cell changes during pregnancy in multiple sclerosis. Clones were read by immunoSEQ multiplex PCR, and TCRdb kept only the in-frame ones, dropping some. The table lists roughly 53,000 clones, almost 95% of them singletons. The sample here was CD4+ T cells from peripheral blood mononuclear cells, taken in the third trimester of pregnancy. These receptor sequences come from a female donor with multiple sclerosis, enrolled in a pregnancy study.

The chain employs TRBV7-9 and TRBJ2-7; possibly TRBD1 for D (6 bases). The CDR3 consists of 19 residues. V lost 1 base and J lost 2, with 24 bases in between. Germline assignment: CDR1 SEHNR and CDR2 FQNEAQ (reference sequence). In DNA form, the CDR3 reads TGTGCCAGCAGCTTAGATTTAGGCAGGGGCCTGCGGAGGACCTACGAGCAGTACTTC. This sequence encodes CASSLDLGRGLRRTYEQYF.

CDR3: CASHRDTQYF. In DNA form, the CDR3 reads TGTGCCAGCCACAGAGATACGCAGTATTTT. The chain carries TRBV7-8 and TRBJ2-3; D gene unclear. Germline V lookup: CDR1 SGHVS, CDR2 FQNEAQ. V lost 8 bases to trimming and J lost 5 bases, with 5 bases between them. The CDR3 spans 10 residues.

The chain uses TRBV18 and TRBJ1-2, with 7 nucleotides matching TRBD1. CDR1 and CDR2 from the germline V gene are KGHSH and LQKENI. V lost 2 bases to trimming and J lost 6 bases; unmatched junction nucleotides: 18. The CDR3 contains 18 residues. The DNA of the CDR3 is TGTGCCAGCTCACCAGTAGGATCGGGACAGCTATTTTCTAATGGCTACACCTTC. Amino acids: CASSPVGSGQLFSNGYTF.

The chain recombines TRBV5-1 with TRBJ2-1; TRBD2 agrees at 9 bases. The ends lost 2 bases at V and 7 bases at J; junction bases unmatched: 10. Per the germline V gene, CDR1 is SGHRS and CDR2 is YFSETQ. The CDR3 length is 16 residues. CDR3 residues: CASSFGGGRARNEQFF. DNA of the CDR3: TGCGCCAGCAGCTTTGGCGGCGGGAGGGCCCGTAATGAGCAGTTCTTC.

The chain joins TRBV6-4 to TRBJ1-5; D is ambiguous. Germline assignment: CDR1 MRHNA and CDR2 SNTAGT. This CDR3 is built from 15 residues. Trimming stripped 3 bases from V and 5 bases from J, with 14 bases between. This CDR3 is CASSEGGLDYQPQHF. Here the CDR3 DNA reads TGTGCCAGCAGTGAGGGAGGGTTAGATTATCAGCCCCAGCATTTT.

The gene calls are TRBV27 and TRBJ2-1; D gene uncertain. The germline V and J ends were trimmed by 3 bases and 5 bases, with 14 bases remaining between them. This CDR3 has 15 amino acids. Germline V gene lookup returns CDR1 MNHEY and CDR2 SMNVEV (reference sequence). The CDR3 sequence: CASSFFPIANNEQFF. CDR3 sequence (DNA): TGTGCCAGCAGTTTTTTTCCAATTGCTAACAATGAGCAGTTCTTC.

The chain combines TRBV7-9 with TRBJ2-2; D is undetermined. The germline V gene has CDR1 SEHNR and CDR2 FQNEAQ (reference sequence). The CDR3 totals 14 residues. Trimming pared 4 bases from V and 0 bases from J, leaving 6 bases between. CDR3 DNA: TGTGCCAGCAGCTACAGAGCGAACACCGGGGAGCTGTTTTTT. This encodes CASSYRANTGELFF.

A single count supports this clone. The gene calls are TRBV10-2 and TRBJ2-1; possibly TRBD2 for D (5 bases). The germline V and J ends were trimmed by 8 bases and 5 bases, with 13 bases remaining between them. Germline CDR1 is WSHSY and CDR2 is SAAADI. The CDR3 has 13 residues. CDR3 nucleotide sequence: TGCGCCAGCGAACCGGACTCTCACAATGAGCAGTTCTTC. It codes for CASEPDSHNEQFF.

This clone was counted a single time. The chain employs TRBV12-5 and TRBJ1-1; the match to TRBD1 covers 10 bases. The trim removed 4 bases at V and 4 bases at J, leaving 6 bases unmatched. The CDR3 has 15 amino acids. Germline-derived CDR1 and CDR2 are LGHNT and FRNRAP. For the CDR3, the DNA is TGTGCTAGTGGTTACCCCCGGGACAGGGGCACTGAAGCTTTCTTT. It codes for CASGYPRDRGTEAFF.

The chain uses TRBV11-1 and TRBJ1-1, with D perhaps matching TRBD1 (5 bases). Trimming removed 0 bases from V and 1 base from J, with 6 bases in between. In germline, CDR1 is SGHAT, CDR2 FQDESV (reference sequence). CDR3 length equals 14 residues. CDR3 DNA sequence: TGTGCCAGCAGCTTAGCGCAGGGGAACACTGAAGCTTTCTTT. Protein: CASSLAQGNTEAFF.

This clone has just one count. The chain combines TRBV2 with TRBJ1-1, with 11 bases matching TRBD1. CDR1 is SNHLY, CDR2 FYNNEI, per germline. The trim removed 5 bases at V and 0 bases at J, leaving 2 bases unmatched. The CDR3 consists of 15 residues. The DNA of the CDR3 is TGTGCCAGCAGTCGGACAGGGGGCCTGAACACTGAAGCTTTCTTT. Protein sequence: CASSRTGGLNTEAFF.

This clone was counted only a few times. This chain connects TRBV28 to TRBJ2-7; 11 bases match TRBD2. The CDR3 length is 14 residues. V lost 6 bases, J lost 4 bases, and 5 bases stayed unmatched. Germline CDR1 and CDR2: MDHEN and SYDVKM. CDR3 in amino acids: CASRVGTSGYEQYF. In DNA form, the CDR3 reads TGTGCCAGCAGGGTCGGGACTAGCGGTTACGAGCAGTACTTC.

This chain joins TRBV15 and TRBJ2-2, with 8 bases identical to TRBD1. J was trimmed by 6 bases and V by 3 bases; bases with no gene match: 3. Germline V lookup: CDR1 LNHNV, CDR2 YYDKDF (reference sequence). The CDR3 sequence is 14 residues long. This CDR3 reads CATSRTGDSGELFF. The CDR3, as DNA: TGTGCCACCAGCAGGACAGGGGATTCCGGGGAGCTGTTTTTT.

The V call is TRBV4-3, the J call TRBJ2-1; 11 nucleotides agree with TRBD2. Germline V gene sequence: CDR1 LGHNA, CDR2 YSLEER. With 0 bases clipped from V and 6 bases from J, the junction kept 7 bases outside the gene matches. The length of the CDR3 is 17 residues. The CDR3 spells CASSQDITSGSPNEQFF. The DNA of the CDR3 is TGCGCCAGCAGCCAAGATATTACTAGCGGGAGTCCCAATGAGCAGTTCTTC.

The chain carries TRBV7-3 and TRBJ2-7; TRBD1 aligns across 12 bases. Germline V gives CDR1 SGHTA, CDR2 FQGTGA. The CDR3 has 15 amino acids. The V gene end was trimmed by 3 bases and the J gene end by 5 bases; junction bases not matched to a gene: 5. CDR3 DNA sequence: TGTGCCAGCAGCTTGACCGGGACAGGGGGCCACGAGCAGTACTTC. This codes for CASSLTGTGGHEQYF.

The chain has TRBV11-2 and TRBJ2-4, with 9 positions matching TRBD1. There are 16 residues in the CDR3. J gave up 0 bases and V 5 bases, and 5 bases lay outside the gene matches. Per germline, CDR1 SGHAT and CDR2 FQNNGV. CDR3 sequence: CASSTQGAVAKNIQYF. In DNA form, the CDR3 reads TGTGCCAGCAGCACACAGGGGGCGGTAGCCAAAAACATTCAGTACTTC.

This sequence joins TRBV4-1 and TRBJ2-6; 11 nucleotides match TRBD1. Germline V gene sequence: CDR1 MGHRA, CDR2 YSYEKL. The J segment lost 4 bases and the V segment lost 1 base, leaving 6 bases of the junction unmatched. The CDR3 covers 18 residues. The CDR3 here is CASSQGGQGAVGANVLTF. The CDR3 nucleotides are TGCGCCAGCAGCCAAGGTGGACAGGGGGCCGTCGGGGCCAACGTCCTGACTTTC.

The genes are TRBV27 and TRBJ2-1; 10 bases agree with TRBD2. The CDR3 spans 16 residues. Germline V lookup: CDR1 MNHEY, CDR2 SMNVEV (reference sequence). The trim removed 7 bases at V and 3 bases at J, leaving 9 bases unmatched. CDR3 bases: TGTGCCAGCACCAGGACTAGCGGAGGGAACTACAATGAGCAGTTCTTC. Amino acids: CASTRTSGGNYNEQFF.

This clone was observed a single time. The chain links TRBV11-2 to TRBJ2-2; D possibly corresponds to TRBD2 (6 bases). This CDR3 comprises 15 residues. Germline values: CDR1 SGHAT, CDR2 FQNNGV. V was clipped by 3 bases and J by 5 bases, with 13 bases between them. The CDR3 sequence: CASSLGDLVTGELFF. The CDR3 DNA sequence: TGTGCCAGCAGCTTGGGGGACTTAGTTACCGGGGAGCTGTTTTTT.

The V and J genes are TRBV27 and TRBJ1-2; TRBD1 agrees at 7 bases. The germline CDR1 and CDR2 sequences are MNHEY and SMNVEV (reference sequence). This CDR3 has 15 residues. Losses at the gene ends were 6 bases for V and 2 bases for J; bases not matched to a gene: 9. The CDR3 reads CASSELGGANYGYTF. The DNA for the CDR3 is TGTGCCAGCAGCGAGTTAGGGGGCGCAAACTATGGCTACACCTTC.

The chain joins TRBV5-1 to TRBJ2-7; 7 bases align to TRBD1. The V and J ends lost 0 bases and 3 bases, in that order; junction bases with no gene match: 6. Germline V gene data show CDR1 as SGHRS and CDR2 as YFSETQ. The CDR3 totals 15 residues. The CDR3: CASSLEQGRYYEQYF. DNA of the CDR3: TGCGCCAGCAGCTTGGAACAGGGGCGCTACTACGAGCAGTACTTC.

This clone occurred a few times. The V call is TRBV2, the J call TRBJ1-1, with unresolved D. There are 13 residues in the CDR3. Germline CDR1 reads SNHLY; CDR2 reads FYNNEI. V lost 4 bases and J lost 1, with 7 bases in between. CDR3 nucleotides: TGTGCCAGCAGTGTAGAGGGGAACACTGAAGCTTTCTTT. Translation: CASSVEGNTEAFF.

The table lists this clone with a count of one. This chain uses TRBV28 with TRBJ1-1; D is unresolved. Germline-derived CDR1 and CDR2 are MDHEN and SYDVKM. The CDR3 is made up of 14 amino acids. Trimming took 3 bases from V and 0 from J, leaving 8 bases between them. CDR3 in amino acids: CASSFIDLNTEAFF. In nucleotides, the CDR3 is TGTGCCAGCAGTTTTATAGATTTGAACACTGAAGCTTTCTTT.

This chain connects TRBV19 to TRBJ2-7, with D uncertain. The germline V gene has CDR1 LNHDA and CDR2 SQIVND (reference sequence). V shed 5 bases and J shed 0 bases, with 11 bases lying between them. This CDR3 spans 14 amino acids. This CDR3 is CASSPTTGSYEQYF. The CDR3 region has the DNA TGTGCCAGTAGTCCGACGACTGGCTCCTACGAGCAGTACTTC.

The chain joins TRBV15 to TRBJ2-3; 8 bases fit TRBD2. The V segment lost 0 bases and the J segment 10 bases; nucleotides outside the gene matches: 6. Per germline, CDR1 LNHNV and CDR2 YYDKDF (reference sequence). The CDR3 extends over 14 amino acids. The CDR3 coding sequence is TGTGCCACCAGCAGAGATGTGGGGACTAGAGCGCAGTATTTT. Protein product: CATSRDVGTRAQYF.

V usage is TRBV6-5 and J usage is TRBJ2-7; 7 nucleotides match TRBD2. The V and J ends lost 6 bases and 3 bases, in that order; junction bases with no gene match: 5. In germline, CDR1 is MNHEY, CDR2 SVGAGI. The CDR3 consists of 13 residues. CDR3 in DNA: TGTGCCAGCAGGGCTAGCGGAAACTACGAGCAGTACTTC. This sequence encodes CASRASGNYEQYF.

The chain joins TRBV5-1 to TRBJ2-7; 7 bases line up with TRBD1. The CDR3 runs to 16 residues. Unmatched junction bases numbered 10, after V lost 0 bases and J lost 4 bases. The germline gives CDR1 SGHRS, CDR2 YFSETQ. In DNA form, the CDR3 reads TGCGCCAGCAGCTTGGCTGGGACAGCGAATCTGTACGAGCAGTACTTC. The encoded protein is CASSLAGTANLYEQYF.

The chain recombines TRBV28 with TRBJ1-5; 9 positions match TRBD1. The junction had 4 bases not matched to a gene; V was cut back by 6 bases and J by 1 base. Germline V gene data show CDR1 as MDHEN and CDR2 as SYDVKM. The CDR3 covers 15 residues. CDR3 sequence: CASSPGTGSNQPQHF. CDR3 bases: TGTGCCAGCAGCCCCGGGACAGGGAGCAATCAGCCCCAGCATTTT.

Written as DNA, the CDR3 is TGTGCCAGCAGCTTGGTGAGCAATGAGCAGTTCTTC. Protein sequence: CASSLVSNEQFF. The chain links TRBV5-5 to TRBJ2-1; D is unclear. Germline assignment: CDR1 SGHKS and CDR2 YYEKEE (reference sequence). The CDR3 is 12 residues long. V was shortened by 0 bases and J by 6 bases, with 4 bases between the two germline ends. Based on the CDR3 plus reference TRBV5-5 and TRBJ2-1, the full variable domain is DAGVTQSPTHLIKTRGQQVTLRCSPISGHKSVSWYQQVLGQGPQFIFQYYEKEERGRGNFPDRFSARQFPNYSSELNVNALLLGDSALYLCASSLVSNEQFFGPGTRLTVL.

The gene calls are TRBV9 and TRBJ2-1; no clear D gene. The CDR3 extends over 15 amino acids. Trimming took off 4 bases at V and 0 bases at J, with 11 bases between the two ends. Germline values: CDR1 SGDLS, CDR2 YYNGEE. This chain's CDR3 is CASSTSTISYNEQFF. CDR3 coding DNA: TGTGCCAGCAGCACGAGCACCATCTCCTACAATGAGCAGTTCTTC. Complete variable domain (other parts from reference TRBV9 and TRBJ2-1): DSGVTQTPKHLITATGQRVTLRCSPRSGDLSVYWYQQSLDQGLQFLIQYYNGEERAKGNILERFSAQQFPDLHSELNLSSLELGDSALYFCASSTSTISYNEQFFGPGTRLTVL.